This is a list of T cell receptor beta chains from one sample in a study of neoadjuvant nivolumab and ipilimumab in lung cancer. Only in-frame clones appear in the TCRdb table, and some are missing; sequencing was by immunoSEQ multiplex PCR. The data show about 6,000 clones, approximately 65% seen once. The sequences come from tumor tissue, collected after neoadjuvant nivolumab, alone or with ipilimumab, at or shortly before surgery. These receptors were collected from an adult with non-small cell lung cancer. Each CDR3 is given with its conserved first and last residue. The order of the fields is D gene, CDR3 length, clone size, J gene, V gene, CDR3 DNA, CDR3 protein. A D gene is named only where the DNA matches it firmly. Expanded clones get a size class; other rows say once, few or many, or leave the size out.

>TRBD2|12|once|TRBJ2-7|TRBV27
TGTGCCAGCAGTGGGCCCGGGGGGGAGCAGTACTTC
CASSGPGGEQYF
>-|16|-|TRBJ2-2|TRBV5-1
TGCGCCAGCAGCTTAGAAGCGTCAGCCGTGGCCGGGGAGCTGTTTTTT
CASSLEASAVAGELFF
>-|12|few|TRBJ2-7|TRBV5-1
TGCGCCAGCAGCAGAGACAGGAACGAGCAGTACTTC
CASSRDRNEQYF
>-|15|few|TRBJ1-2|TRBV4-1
TGCGCCAGCAGCCAAACCCCTACGGAGGGCTATGGCTACACCTTC
CASSQTPTEGYGYTF
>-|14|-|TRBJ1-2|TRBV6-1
TGTGCCAGCATGCCGCTCGGGACATTCTATGGCTACACCTTC
CASMPLGTFYGYTF
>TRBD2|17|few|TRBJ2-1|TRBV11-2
TGTGCCAGCAGCCCCTATCCCTGGACTAGCGGGATCCATGAGCAGTTCTTC
CASSPYPWTSGIHEQFF
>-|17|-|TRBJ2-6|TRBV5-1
TGCGCCAGCAGCTTGGCTGGACACTACTCTGGGGCCAACGTCCTGACTTTC
CASSLAGHYSGANVLTF
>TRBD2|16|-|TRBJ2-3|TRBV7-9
TGTGCCAGCAGCCCGGGGGTCATAGCGGGAGCGGATACGCAGTATTTT
CASSPGVIAGADTQYF
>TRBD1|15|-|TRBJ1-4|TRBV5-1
TGCGCCAGCAGCTTGGCCGGGACAGGGGGAGAAAAACTGTTTTTT
CASSLAGTGGEKLFF
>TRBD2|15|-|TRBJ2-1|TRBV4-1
TGCGCCAGCAGCCCCCAAGCGGGAGGGCCGCGTGAGCAGTTCTTC
CASSPQAGGPREQFF
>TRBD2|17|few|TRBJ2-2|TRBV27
TGTGCCAGCAGCCCGGGACTACGACCCGAGGGCACCGGGGAGCTGTTTTTT
CASSPGLRPEGTGELFF
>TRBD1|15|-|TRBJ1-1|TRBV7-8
TGTGCCAGCAGCTTGGGGGGACAGCTGAACACTGAAGCTTTCTTT
CASSLGGQLNTEAFF
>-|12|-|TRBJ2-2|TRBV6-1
TGTGCCAGCAGTGAAAACCGCGGGGAGCTGTTTTTT
CASSENRGELFF
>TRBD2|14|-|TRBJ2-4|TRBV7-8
TGTGCCAGCAGCTTGAGCCTAGCGGAAAACATTCAGTACTTC
CASSLSLAENIQYF
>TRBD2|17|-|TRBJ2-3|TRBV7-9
TGTGCCAGCAGCTTCGTCCCGCCTAGCGGACAAACAGATACGCAGTATTTT
CASSFVPPSGQTDTQYF
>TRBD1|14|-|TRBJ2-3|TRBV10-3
TGTGCCATCAGGACAGGGGGTAAGGGAGATACGCAGTATTTT
CAIRTGGKGDTQYF
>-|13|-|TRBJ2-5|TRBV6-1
TGTGCCAGCAGTGAAGGGTTGCGGGAGACCCAGTACTTC
CASSEGLRETQYF
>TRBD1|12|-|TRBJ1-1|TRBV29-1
TGCAGCGCCCCTCGACAGGGGAGTGAAGCTTTCTTT
CSAPRQGSEAFF
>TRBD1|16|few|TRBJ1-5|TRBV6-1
TGTGCCAGCAGTGAGCTAGGCACAGGGGCGGATCAGCCCCAGCATTTT
CASSELGTGADQPQHF
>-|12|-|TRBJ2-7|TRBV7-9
TGTGCCAGCGGTTGGAGCTCCTACGAGCAGTACTTC
CASGWSSYEQYF
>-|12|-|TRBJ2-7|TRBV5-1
TGCGCCAGCAGCTGGCAAGGGAACGAGCAGTACTTC
CASSWQGNEQYF